This entry describes one T cell receptor beta chain. Its antigen has not been determined. No base quality information exists; no much larger clone differs at one position. Each collaborating institution followed its own protocols to collect whole blood in K2EDTA tubes. For TCRbeta analysis, collaborators shipped samples in one of three forms: frozen whole blood, isolated PBMCs, or DNA extracted from either of those sample types. The sample is drawn from a study of blood T cell repertoires in COVID-19 (dated by TCRdb to the early 2020s). With respect to the entire study: Collaborator samples came from the United States, Italy and Spain and covered acute and convalescent phases of COVID-19. The material from the prospective study consisted of cDNA or gDNA derived from T cells, B-cell-depleted T cells, or PBMCs. Deeply sampled blood TCRbeta repertoires from subjects exposed to, actively infected with, or recovered from COVID-19 were included in the dataset. The repertoires were released in a freely available public database intended as a resource for research on the immune response to SARS-CoV-2. Samples came from the ongoing ImmuneRACE study (first 160 participants) plus 1,254 subjects from 6 global collaborators. The sample metadata nearly always contained a de-identified subject ID, COVID-19 status, age in years and sex. HLA class I and class II types, where available, came from metadata supplied by the sample provider rather than from assay-based typing.

Here is what the overall study found, with its caveats: The quantity of clinical and demographic metadata differed by source and by participant and was supplied without curation.

The germline V gene specifies SGHAT as CDR1 and FQNNGV as CDR2. The junction carries 7 bases between V and J, which are trimmed by 1 base and 4 bases respectively. Its CDR3 holds 13 amino acids, cysteine through phenylalanine. CDR3 DNA only is kept here, 39 bases in frame from base 1. TCRbeta CDR3 regions were amplified from genomic DNA using the immunoSEQ Assay, a bias-controlled multiplex PCR. The authors' pipeline ran thus. Within the assay, amplification of reference gene primers was used to estimate how many nucleated cells each sample contained. Sequence reads were collapsed and filtered to measure the absolute abundance of every unique TCRbeta CDR3 rearrangement. For each sample, productive Simpson clonality was calculated by taking the square root of Simpson's diversity index across productive rearrangements. Imported from immuneACCESS, the table was reduced by TCRdb to in-frame sequences with V and J called. These copies leave out some clones; in studies compared against another copy, an unresolved V gene accounts for under half, and the cause of the remainder is not known. V, J and clone size are those of that table, while D and trimming were read from the DNA. The sample table holds about 280,000 clones, of which 88% were seen once. The ten top clones hold 9.4% of the sample.

What was sequenced was peripheral blood. The rearrangement joined TRBV11-2 to TRBJ1-1; the D gene remains uncertain. The clonotype was recovered from a man younger than 35 with active or convalescent COVID-19. The CDR3 protein sequence reads: CASSLGASTEAFF. Here is the DNA: TGTGCCAGCAGCTTAGGGGCGAGCACTGAAGCTTTCTTT.